Below, 9 T cell receptor beta chains from the same sample are listed, as sequenced in a study of blood T cell repertoires in COVID-19. The table came from immunoSEQ multiplex PCR; TCRdb's copy has only in-frame clones and leaves some out. The table has around 65,000 clones, 80% to 85% seen once. Material for sequencing was peripheral blood. These receptors were obtained from a human donor in a cohort sampled during active COVID-19.

The chain is built from TRBV9 and TRBJ2-1, with D possibly being TRBD1 (8 bases). The germline V and J ends were trimmed by 2 bases and 11 bases, with 14 bases remaining between them. The CDR3 loop spans 13 amino acids. CDR1 and CDR2 (germline): SGDLS, YYNGEE. The CDR3 DNA reads as TGTGCCAGCAGCGTTACAGGGGGGGAGAAGCAGTTCTTC. It specifies CASSVTGGEKQFF.

The chain couples TRBV2 to TRBJ2-5, with TRBD2 matching over 15 bases. CDR3 length: 17 residues. Germline CDR1 SNHLY, CDR2 FYNNEI. V was pared by 6 bases and J by 2 bases, with 7 bases of the junction left unmatched. For the CDR3, the DNA is TGTGCCAGCAGGGGAGGGACTAGCGGGGGGCCTCAAGAGACCCAGTACTTC. Protein sequence: CASRGGTSGGPQETQYF.

The V gene is TRBV19, the J gene TRBJ2-2; 8 bases are shared with TRBD2. Trimming removed 3 bases from V and 3 bases from J; junction bases left unmatched: 3. Looked up from germline, CDR1 is LNHDA and CDR2 is SQIVND (reference sequence). This CDR3 comprises 15 residues. CDR3 amino acids: CASSILAGYTGELFF. CDR3 DNA sequence: TGTGCCAGTAGTATCTTAGCGGGGTACACCGGGGAGCTGTTTTTT.

The sample holds one count of this clone. The chain combines TRBV6-2 or TRBV6-3 with TRBJ1-1; D unresolved. CDR3 length equals 13 residues. Germline CDR1 is MNHEY and CDR2 is SVGEGT. The V and J ends lost 0 bases and 5 bases respectively, with 7 bases between them. For the CDR3, the DNA is TGTGCCAGCAGTTACTCAACGGGGACTGAAGCTTTCTTT. This codes for CASSYSTGTEAFF.

The chain carries TRBV28 and TRBJ1-4, with a possible D match to TRBD1 (5 bases). Germline V CDR1 and CDR2: MDHEN, SYDVKM. V was clipped by 6 bases and J by 0 bases, with 14 bases between them. The CDR3 is 16 residues long. The CDR3 bases are TGTGCCAGCAGCAGGGTCGGGTTTGCAACTAATGAAAAACTGTTTTTT. It encodes CASSRVGFATNEKLFF.

V and J are TRBV5-6 and TRBJ2-6; D unresolved. V gave up 4 bases and J gave up 0 bases, with 11 bases separating them. Germline-derived CDR1 and CDR2 are SGHDT and YYEEEE. The CDR3 consists of 16 residues. The DNA of the CDR3 is TGTGCCAGCAGCCTACCCGGGTCCTCTGGGGCCAACGTCCTGACTTTC. Protein: CASSLPGSSGANVLTF.

The chain employs TRBV7-8 and TRBJ1-4, with 9 bases that match TRBD1. The CDR3 covers 15 residues. Germline V gene data show CDR1 as SGHVS and CDR2 as FQNEAQ. After removal of 7 bases from V and 4 bases from J, the junction contained 7 bases not matched to a gene. CDR3 nucleotide sequence: TGTGCCAGCACCCTGGGACAGGGCAGTAATGAAAAACTGTTTTTT. Translated: CASTLGQGSNEKLFF.

This sequence joins TRBV27 and TRBJ2-3; 12 bases align to TRBD2. The germline CDR1 and CDR2 sequences are MNHEY and SMNVEV (reference sequence). The CDR3 sequence is 16 residues long. Trimming took 5 bases from V and 6 from J; bases not matched to a gene: 9. The CDR3 is CASSLPSGGAFDTQYF. CDR3 nucleotide sequence: TGTGCCAGCAGTCTACCTAGCGGGGGGGCCTTTGATACGCAGTATTTT.

A word on this clone: Within the sample, other DNA sequences also encode this same CDR3. The CDR3 protein is CASSLDRAGNTIYF. For the CDR3, the DNA is TGTGCCAGCAGCTTGGACAGGGCCGGAAACACCATATATTTT. The V call is TRBV5-4, the J call TRBJ1-3, with D perhaps TRBD1 (6 bases). Germline V gives CDR1 SGHNT, CDR2 YYREEE (reference sequence). The V gene lost 0 bases and the J gene lost 4 bases, with 8 bases spanning the gap. The CDR3 runs to 14 residues.